This T cell receptor (beta chain) was observed in a study of PD-1 blockade in mismatch repair-deficient tumors. Study-level points and caveats: Tumor-resident clones, often undetectable pretreatment in blood, expanded then contracted after pembrolizumab.

The CDR3 is 13 residues long. From germline, CDR1 is LNHDA and CDR2 SQIVND (reference sequence). V lost 9 bases and J lost 4; bases outside the gene matches: 5. PCR or immunohistochemistry showed mismatch repair deficiency in every enrolled patient. Data came from immunoSEQ multiplex PCR; TCRdb stores just in-frame clones and leaves some out. Of some 97,000 clones listed, about 79% are singletons. Comments on this clone: Its matching antigen is unknown.

This TCR was recovered from an adult with mismatch repair-deficient cancer. The chain carries TRBV19 and TRBJ2-3, with 9 bases lining up with TRBD1. Sequences were derived from peripheral blood, sampled roughly 35 weeks after starting pembrolizumab. Here the CDR3 reads CASQQGASDTQYF. For the CDR3, the DNA is TGTGCCAGCCAACAGGGGGCCTCAGATACGCAGTATTTT.